The 3 T cell receptor beta chains listed next were all sequenced from one sample in a study of Tregs in tolerant kidney transplant recipients. Antigens for these TCRs are unknown. The protocol was immunoSEQ multiplex PCR, while the TCRdb copy is restricted to in-frame clones and leaves out a portion. The repertoire includes 6,000 or so clones, around 87% of them detected once, and about 3.6% sits in the top ten. The material sequenced was Tregs from blood cultured with allogeneic cells, taken before the transplant. The receptors shown here come from a human patient who received a combined kidney and bone marrow transplant.

The V gene is TRBV5-5, the J gene TRBJ2-3; the match to TRBD1 covers 8 bases. V dropped 5 bases and J dropped 3; count of bases not matched to a gene: 8. The germline gives CDR1 SGHKS, CDR2 YYEKEE (reference sequence). The CDR3 contains 15 residues. The CDR3 DNA is TGTGCCAGCAGACTCCGGACAGGGATGACAGATACGCAGTATTTT. Its protein product is CASRLRTGMTDTQYF.

This chain links TRBV6-1 with TRBJ1-5; D unclear. CDR3 length equals 16 residues. Germline values: CDR1 MNHNS, CDR2 SASEGT. V was shortened by 6 bases and J by 2 bases, with 17 bases between the two germline ends. Written as DNA, the CDR3 is TGTGCCAGCAGAGAAAAGGGAGGATCGGGCAATCAGCCCCAGCATTTT. As protein: CASREKGGSGNQPQHF.

The chain uses TRBV10-3 and TRBJ1-1; D gene unclear. Germline-derived CDR1 and CDR2 are ENHRY and SYGVKD. Trimming left V 0 bases short and J 7 bases short, with 6 bases between. The CDR3 runs to 12 residues. This chain's CDR3 is CAISESGSEAFF. The CDR3 DNA sequence: TGTGCCATCAGTGAGTCGGGAAGTGAAGCTTTCTTT.